The next 22 T cell receptor beta chains were all read from a single sample in a study of blood T cell repertoires in COVID-19. Sequencing used immunoSEQ multiplex PCR; TCRdb keeps in-frame clones, though not all of them. In the table there are tens of thousands of clones, about 91% of which are singletons. Sample: peripheral blood. Receptors were obtained from a human donor with active COVID-19. The donor label of this sample is uncertain.

The chain combines TRBV5-6 with TRBJ1-2; D not resolved. This CDR3 comprises 14 residues. Between the trimmed V and J ends, which lost 0 bases and 6 bases, there was a span of 12 bases. CDR1 is SGHDT, CDR2 YYEEEE, per germline. CDR3 DNA: TGTGCCAGCAGCTTGGATCCTACAGCGGATGGCTACACCTTC. It translates to CASSLDPTADGYTF.

This clone was recorded once. The chain uses TRBV9 and TRBJ2-1, with TRBD2 matching 10 bases. V lost 0 bases, J lost 8 bases, and 14 bases stayed unmatched. The CDR3 has 18 residues. Per the germline V gene, CDR1 is SGDLS and CDR2 is YYNGEE. The CDR3 reads CASSVAGASGGAMDEQFF. CDR3 nucleotides: TGTGCCAGCAGCGTAGCAGGGGCTAGCGGGGGAGCAATGGATGAGCAGTTCTTC.

The gene calls are TRBV5-1 and TRBJ2-1; possibly TRBD2 for D (6 bases). The V gene lost 0 bases and the J gene lost 0 bases, with 10 bases spanning the gap. Germline V gene lookup returns CDR1 SGHRS and CDR2 YFSETQ. This CDR3 contains 16 residues. This CDR3 reads CASSLDSGVSYNEQFF. The CDR3 region has the DNA TGCGCCAGCAGCTTGGACTCGGGGGTCTCCTACAATGAGCAGTTCTTC.

The chain is built from TRBV7-2 and TRBJ2-1; the match to TRBD2 covers 7 bases. V dropped 1 base and J dropped 2; count of bases not matched to a gene: 5. The CDR3 runs to 16 residues. The germline V gene encodes CDR1 SGHTA and CDR2 FQGNSA. CDR3 in amino acids: CASSLGWGGTYNEQFF. In nucleotides, the CDR3 is TGTGCCAGCAGCTTAGGGTGGGGGGGAACCTACAATGAGCAGTTCTTC.

The chain links TRBV7-9 to TRBJ2-7, with TRBD1 as a possible D gene (6 bases). Deletions cut 5 bases from V and 0 bases from J, with 14 bases between. The CDR3 spans 15 residues. Germline CDR1 reads SEHNR; CDR2 reads FQNEAQ (reference sequence). CDR3 in DNA: TGTGCCAGCAGCCCCTTGGGACACCTCTCCTACGAGCAGTACTTC. It specifies CASSPLGHLSYEQYF.

The CDR3 coding sequence is TGTGCAATTACCTCGGGGGTCTATAACTATGGCTACACCTTC. As protein: CAITSGVYNYGYTF. The rearrangement uses TRBV28 and TRBJ1-2, with a weak D call TRBD1 (5 bases). This CDR3 contains 14 residues. CDR1 is MDHEN, CDR2 SYDVKM, per germline.

CDR3 loop: CATTTDYNSPLHF. CDR3 nucleotides: TGTGCCACCACTACTGATTATAATTCACCCCTCCACTTT. The chain has TRBV15 and TRBJ1-6; the D is unclear. Trimming cost V 7 bases and J 4 bases, with 8 bases left between them. CDR1 LNHNV and CDR2 YYDKDF come from the germline V gene (reference sequence). The CDR3 loop spans 13 amino acids.

V is TRBV7-2 and J is TRBJ1-1; D remains ambiguous. The germline V gene has CDR1 SGHTA and CDR2 FQGNSA. The CDR3 consists of 14 residues. V was cut by 5 bases and J by 10 bases, with 20 bases left in between. Here the CDR3 reads CASSPAGAGTGAFF. CDR3 in DNA: TGTGCCAGCAGCCCTGCGGGAGCTGGTACGGGAGCTTTCTTT.

The rearrangement uses TRBV27 and TRBJ1-1, with 10 nucleotides matching TRBD1. V dropped 6 bases and J dropped 2; count of bases not matched to a gene: 6. CDR3 size: 15 residues. Germline assignment: CDR1 MNHEY and CDR2 SMNVEV (reference sequence). The CDR3 is CASSADRGTNTEAFF. CDR3 coding DNA: TGTGCCAGCAGCGCGGACAGGGGGACCAACACTGAAGCTTTCTTT.

The chain uses TRBV24-1 and TRBJ2-2; D may be TRBD2 (7 bases). V was trimmed by 3 bases and J by 5 bases, leaving 15 bases between them. This CDR3 is 16 amino acids long. Germline CDR1 reads KGHDR; CDR2 reads SFDVKD. CDR3 DNA: TGTGCCACCAGTGATGCTACGGGGGGACAAACCGGGGAGCTGTTTTTT. The encoded protein is CATSDATGGQTGELFF.

The chain uses TRBV24-1 and TRBJ2-2, with 9 bases that match TRBD1. V shed 6 bases, J shed 7 bases, and the junction held 8 bases outside the gene matches. This CDR3 spans 15 amino acids. CDR1 is KGHDR, CDR2 SFDVKD, per germline. Written as DNA, the CDR3 is TGTGCCACCAGTCCCGGGACAGGGATTGACGGGGAGCTGTTTTTT. This gives the protein CATSPGTGIDGELFF.

The CDR3 bases are TGTGCCACCAAAAACAGGGATCTTGAGACCCAGTACTTC. It codes for CATKNRDLETQYF. This sequence joins TRBV24-1 and TRBJ2-5; TRBD1 might be the D (6 bases). Between the trimmed V and J ends, which lost 8 bases and 5 bases, there was a span of 14 bases. This CDR3 spans 13 amino acids. Germline assignment: CDR1 KGHDR and CDR2 SFDVKD.

The rearrangement joins TRBV5-1 to TRBJ2-5, with 9 bases aligning to TRBD1. CDR3 length equals 13 residues. CDR1 is SGHRS and CDR2 is YFSETQ in the germline V gene. The J segment lost 4 bases and the V segment lost 8 bases, leaving 6 bases of the junction unmatched. CDR3 region: CASTGGRGETQYF. CDR3 nucleotides: TGCGCCAGTACAGGGGGCCGGGGAGAGACCCAGTACTTC.

V is TRBV6-2 or TRBV6-3 and J is TRBJ2-7; 8 bases align to TRBD1. After removal of 6 bases from V and 5 bases from J, the junction contained 15 bases not matched to a gene. The germline CDR1 and CDR2 sequences are MNHEY and SVGEGT. The CDR3 is 16 amino acids. The CDR3 DNA is TGTGCCAGCAGCCCCGCCCGACAGGGGAATTTGCACGAGCAGTACTTC. Its translation is CASSPARQGNLHEQYF.

The V and J genes are TRBV4-1 and TRBJ2-2; D is unclear. CDR1 and CDR2 (germline): MGHRA, YSYEKL. This CDR3 spans 14 amino acids. The V end lost 8 bases, the J end lost 1 base, and 11 bases lay between the germline ends. The CDR3 coding sequence is TGCGCCAGCTCCCCATTGTGGAACACCGGGGAGCTGTTTTTT. Translated: CASSPLWNTGELFF.

CDR3 nucleotides: TGTGCCAGCACGGGACAGGGGGCCAGGTCCCATGAAAAACTGTTTTTT. It encodes CASTGQGARSHEKLFF. V gene TRBV28 combines with J gene TRBJ1-4, with 12 positions matching TRBD1. Looked up from germline, CDR1 is MDHEN and CDR2 is SYDVKM. CDR3 length: 16 amino acids. Trimming took 7 bases from V and 6 from J; bases not matched to a gene: 9.

The J gene is TRBJ2-5, the V gene TRBV15; 14 positions agree with TRBD2. This CDR3 is built from 21 residues. With 3 bases clipped from V and 1 base from J, the junction kept 16 bases outside the gene matches. Per germline, CDR1 LNHNV and CDR2 YYDKDF (reference sequence). DNA for the CDR3: TGTGCCACCAGCAGGTCTACAGGGATCGGGACTAGCGGGGGACTCCAAGAGACCCAGTACTTC. It codes for CATSRSTGIGTSGGLQETQYF.

The V and J genes are TRBV11-2 and TRBJ2-2, with TRBD1 identical over 11 bases. This CDR3 has 17 residues. The trim removed 4 bases at V and 5 bases at J, leaving 9 bases unmatched. The germline CDR1 and CDR2 sequences are SGHAT and FQNNGV. This CDR3 reads CASSSLNRDRGTGELFF. The CDR3 DNA follows: TGTGCCAGCAGCTCCCTGAACCGGGACAGGGGGACCGGGGAGCTGTTTTTT.

CDR3 residues: CASSVGRQGAGTDTQYF. In DNA, the CDR3 is TGTGCCAGCAGCGTAGGAAGACAGGGCGCTGGCACAGATACGCAGTATTTT. The V gene is TRBV9, the J gene TRBJ2-3; 7 nucleotides line up with TRBD1. V was clipped by 0 bases and J by 1 base; unmatched bases: 8. The germline V gene encodes CDR1 SGDLS and CDR2 YYNGEE. This CDR3 is 17 amino acids long.

The rearrangement links TRBV7-3 to TRBJ2-6; D call uncertain. V dropped 5 bases and J dropped 1 base, with 6 bases sitting between them. Germline-derived CDR1 and CDR2 are SGHTA and FQGTGA. CDR3 length: 14 amino acids. The CDR3 loop reads CASSPRSGANVLTF. As DNA, the CDR3 is TGTGCCAGCAGCCCCCGGTCTGGGGCCAACGTCCTGACTTTC.

The chain combines TRBV7-2 with TRBJ2-1, with D perhaps matching TRBD2 (6 bases). V lost 5 bases and J 8 bases, leaving 16 bases between the germline ends. The CDR3 sequence is 14 residues long. Looked up from germline, CDR1 is SGHTA and CDR2 is FQGNSA. CDR3 region: CASSEVGGVDEQFF. The CDR3 nucleotides are TGTGCCAGCAGCGAAGTCGGGGGTGTAGATGAGCAGTTCTTC.

Points on this clone: At one end, the junction sequence differs from germline, possibly due to a read error. The V and J genes are TRBV6-5 and TRBJ1-6; 7 nucleotides line up with TRBD1. Per germline, CDR1 MNHEY and CDR2 SVGAGI. The CDR3 has 12 amino acids. CDR3 residues: CASSPGDRVFDF. For the CDR3, the DNA is TGTGCCAGCAGTCCCGGAGACAGGGTTTTCGACTTT.